The 24 T cell receptor beta chains below come from one sample, sequenced in a study of cytomegalovirus exposure and HLA in healthy donors. 13 Jbeta primers and 60 Vbeta primers were used for the PCR. TCRdb's table, derived via immunoSEQ multiplex PCR, lists solely in-frame clones and lacks some. The sample lists 150,000 to 200,000 clones, approximately 80% occurring once. The specimen sequenced was PBMCs. The receptor source for this set is a male donor in good health and CMV-seropositive.

This rearrangement joins TRBV10-2 to TRBJ1-5; 9 bases are a match to TRBD1. Per germline, CDR1 WSHSY and CDR2 SAAADI. V gave up 7 bases and J gave up 7 bases; unmatched junction bases: 8. The CDR3 is 14 residues long. This chain's CDR3 is CASTGTGIGQPQHF. DNA for the CDR3: TGCGCCAGCACCGGGACAGGGATAGGACAGCCCCAGCATTTT.

V and J are TRBV6-5 and TRBJ1-1; 9 bases map to TRBD1. This CDR3 comprises 14 residues. Germline V gives CDR1 MNHEY, CDR2 SVGAGI. V trimming: 10 bases; J trimming: 1 base; junction bases outside the gene matches: 7. The DNA of the CDR3 is TGTGCCACCCGACAGGGGGTAAAGAACACTGAAGCTTTCTTT. Translating it yields CATRQGVKNTEAFF.

The chain links TRBV7-2 to TRBJ1-2; D unclear. Trimming pared 6 bases from V and 14 bases from J, leaving 19 bases between. The CDR3 is 12 amino acids. Germline values: CDR1 SGHTA, CDR2 FQGNSA. For the CDR3, the DNA is TGTGCCAGCAGTATAAATGAAGCCGCCACTACCTTC. Translating gives CASSINEAATTF.

The chain is built from TRBV28 and TRBJ2-7, with a weak D call TRBD2 (6 bases). Trimming cost V 3 bases and J 6 bases, with 12 bases left between them. This CDR3 is built from 13 residues. Per germline, CDR1 MDHEN and CDR2 SYDVKM. Here the CDR3 DNA reads TGTGCCAGCAGTTTGGGAGGATGGGGCGAGCAGTACTTC. Protein sequence: CASSLGGWGEQYF. Combining the CDR3 with reference TRBV28 and TRBJ2-7 gives the whole variable domain DVKVTQSSRYLVKRTGEKVFLECVQDMDHENMFWYRQDPGLGLRLIYFSYDVKMKEKGDIPEGYSVSREKKERFSLILESASTNQTSMYLCASSLGGWGEQYFGPGTRLTVT.

CDR3 DNA sequence: TGCGCCAGCAGCCAAGCGGGGGGCAACACTGAAGCTTTCTTT. It codes for CASSQAGGNTEAFF. The rearrangement uses TRBV4-3 and TRBJ1-1; D perhaps matches TRBD1 (6 bases). This CDR3 region has 14 residues. Trimming cost V 1 base and J 2 bases, with 8 bases left between them. Germline V CDR1 and CDR2: LGHNA, YSLEER.

This clone is a singleton in its sample. This chain connects TRBV18 to TRBJ2-7; D is perhaps TRBD1 (5 bases). This CDR3 comprises 15 residues. V lost 0 bases and J 2 bases, leaving 11 bases between the germline ends. Germline CDR1 and CDR2: KGHSH and LQKENI. The CDR3 spells CASSPPRSRAYEQYF. In DNA form, the CDR3 reads TGTGCCAGCTCACCACCGAGGTCCAGGGCCTACGAGCAGTACTTC. The entire variable domain, with the rest obtained from reference TRBV18 and TRBJ2-7, is as follows: NAGVMQNPRHLVRRRGQEARLRCSPMKGHSHVYWYRQLPEEGLKFMVYLQKENIIDESGMPKERFSAEFPKEGPSILRIQQVVRGDSAAYFCASSPPRSRAYEQYFGPGTRLTVT.

This clone has only a few counts. The J gene is TRBJ1-5, the V gene TRBV30; no clear D. The ends were cut back, 5 bases at V and 0 bases at J, with 14 bases in the middle. Germline CDR1 GTSNPN, CDR2 SVGIG (reference sequence). This CDR3 contains 15 residues. The CDR3 spells CAWGREAFSNQPQHF. CDR3 coding DNA: TGTGCCTGGGGCCGGGAGGCCTTTAGCAATCAGCCCCAGCATTTT.

The chain links TRBV5-1 to TRBJ2-3; 11 bases are a match to TRBD2. J lost 5 bases, V lost 5 bases, and 13 bases had no gene match. Germline CDR1 SGHRS, CDR2 YFSETQ. This CDR3 region has 17 residues. The CDR3 is CASSRADLAGGKDTQYF. As DNA, the CDR3 is TGCGCCAGCAGTCGCGCAGACTTAGCGGGAGGGAAAGATACGCAGTATTTT. Filled out from reference TRBV5-1 and TRBJ2-3, the complete variable domain reads KAGVTQTPRYLIKTRGQQVTLSCSPISGHRSVSWYQQTPGQGLQFLFEYFSETQRNKGNFPGRFSGRQFSNSRSEMNVSTLELGDSALYLCASSRADLAGGKDTQYFGPGTRLTVL.

The chain uses TRBV9 and TRBJ1-3, with D unclear. Germline assignment: CDR1 SGDLS and CDR2 YYNGEE. The CDR3 is 20 residues long. The V end lost 0 bases, the J end lost 0 bases, and 22 bases lay between the germline ends. CDR3 coding DNA: TGTGCCAGCAGCGTAGGATTGCGGAGCATCCAACCGGGCTCTGGAAACACCATATATTTT. Amino acids: CASSVGLRSIQPGSGNTIYF.

This clone was detected only a few times. The V and J genes are TRBV15 and TRBJ2-3; TRBD1 matches at 10 bases. Per the germline V gene, CDR1 is LNHNV and CDR2 is YYDKDF (reference sequence). This CDR3 spans 14 amino acids. V trimming: 3 bases; J trimming: 3 bases; junction bases outside the gene matches: 0. The CDR3 reads CATSRDRGTDTQYF. In DNA, the CDR3 is TGTGCCACCAGCAGGGACAGGGGGACAGATACGCAGTATTTT.

The V and J genes are TRBV28 and TRBJ1-5, with D unresolved. Trimming shortened V by 2 bases and J by 0 bases, and 8 bases separated the two germline ends. The CDR3 has 15 residues. The germline V gene has CDR1 MDHEN and CDR2 SYDVKM. Written as DNA, the CDR3 is TGTGCCAGCAGTTTAATGGCAGTTAGCAATCAGCCCCAGCATTTT. This gives the protein CASSLMAVSNQPQHF.

This clone was observed a handful of times. The V gene is TRBV11-2, the J gene TRBJ2-1, with TRBD2 matching over 11 bases. From germline, CDR1 is SGHAT and CDR2 FQNNGV. CDR3 size: 19 residues. V lost 4 bases, J lost 0 bases, and 11 bases stayed unmatched. CDR3 sequence (DNA): TGTGCCAGCAGCTCCCAAGGGACTAGCGGACTTAGCTCCTACAATGAGCAGTTCTTC. Protein sequence: CASSSQGTSGLSSYNEQFF.

The table lists this clone with a few counts. The gene calls are TRBV5-1 and TRBJ2-1; D unresolved. The V and J ends lost 4 bases and 6 bases respectively, with 17 bases between them. This CDR3 has 15 amino acids. CDR1 is SGHRS and CDR2 is YFSETQ in the germline V gene. The CDR3 loop reads CASSPLASFTNEQFF. The DNA of the CDR3 is TGCGCCAGCAGCCCCCTGGCCTCCTTTACCAATGAGCAGTTCTTC.

The DNA of the CDR3 is TGCGCCAGCAGTCATTCCATCGGGAATCCCTACGAGCAGTACTTC. This gives the protein CASSHSIGNPYEQYF. The genes are TRBV4-3 and TRBJ2-7; D possibly corresponds to TRBD2 (5 bases). Trimming pared 6 bases from V and 2 bases from J, leaving 17 bases between. CDR1 and CDR2 from the germline V gene are LGHNA and YSLEER. This CDR3 is 15 amino acids long.

This clone was detected only once. The J gene is TRBJ2-1, the V gene TRBV5-5, with D possibly TRBD2 on 6 matching bases. This CDR3 has 14 amino acids. The V and J ends lost 9 bases and 3 bases respectively, with 16 bases between them. Per germline, CDR1 SGHKS and CDR2 YYEKEE (reference sequence). CDR3 coding DNA: TGTGCCACGATGACCGGGACTGGCTACAATGAGCAGTTCTTC. As protein: CATMTGTGYNEQFF.

The V and J genes are TRBV28 and TRBJ1-2; 9 positions match TRBD1. V was clipped by 11 bases and J by 7 bases; unmatched bases: 14. The CDR3 is 14 amino acids. The V gene's germline CDR1 is MDHEN and CDR2 SYDVKM. The CDR3 loop reads CASQSGTGITGYTF. The CDR3, as DNA: TGTGCCTCACAATCCGGGACAGGGATAACTGGCTACACCTTC.

Details on this clone: This sample includes further DNA sequences coding for the same CDR3. The chain is built from TRBV19 and TRBJ1-3; D is unresolved. The CDR3 spans 13 residues. The ends were cut back, 6 bases at V and 3 bases at J, with 9 bases in the middle. Per germline, CDR1 LNHDA and CDR2 SQIVND (reference sequence). CDR3 residues: CASSPGLGNTIYF. CDR3 in DNA: TGTGCCAGTAGCCCTGGACTTGGAAACACCATATATTTT. The full variable domain, rest sourced from reference TRBV19 and TRBJ1-3, is DGGITQSPKYLFRKEGQNVTLSCEQNLNHDAMYWYRQDPGQGLRLIYYSQIVNDFQKGDIAEGYSVSREKKESFPLTVTSAQKNPTAFYLCASSPGLGNTIYFGEGSWLTVV.

In this sample, this clone turned up a few times. The chain uses TRBV28 and TRBJ2-7; D is possibly TRBD2 (5 bases). The length of the CDR3 is 15 residues. CDR1 and CDR2 (germline): MDHEN, SYDVKM. Trimming took off 1 base at V and 1 base at J, with 11 bases between the two ends. CDR3 nucleotides: TGTGCCAGCAGTTTATCGCGGGTAAGGTCCTACGAGCAGTACTTC. Protein sequence: CASSLSRVRSYEQYF. Using reference TRBV28 and TRBJ2-7 for the parts outside the CDR3, the full variable domain is DVKVTQSSRYLVKRTGEKVFLECVQDMDHENMFWYRQDPGLGLRLIYFSYDVKMKEKGDIPEGYSVSREKKERFSLILESASTNQTSMYLCASSLSRVRSYEQYFGPGTRLTVT.

This clone has just one count. The same CDR3 arises from other DNA sequences in this sample as well. The chain joins TRBV30 to TRBJ1-3, with a tentative D call TRBD1 (5 bases). Trimming took off 5 bases at V and 0 bases at J, with 8 bases between the two ends. The V gene's germline CDR1 is GTSNPN and CDR2 SVGIG (reference sequence). The length of the CDR3 is 13 residues. CDR3 bases: TGTGCCTGGGACAGCCTCTCTGGAAACACCATATATTTT. Residues: CAWDSLSGNTIYF.

The V and J genes are TRBV13 and TRBJ1-2; tentatively, D is TRBD1 (6 bases). The CDR3 totals 16 residues. CDR1 is PRHDT and CDR2 is FYEKMQ in the germline V gene (reference sequence). V lost 5 bases to trimming and J lost 0 bases, with 16 bases between them. CDR3 residues: CASSRPGGSANYGYTF. CDR3 coding DNA: TGTGCCAGCAGCCGACCGGGGGGCTCCGCTAACTATGGCTACACCTTC.

The sample holds one count of this clone. This chain joins TRBV28 and TRBJ1-5, with D possibly being TRBD1 (5 bases). The ends were cut back, 2 bases at V and 7 bases at J, with 12 bases in the middle. The germline gives CDR1 MDHEN, CDR2 SYDVKM. CDR3 size: 14 residues. CDR3 DNA: TGTGCCAGCAGTTTACTTGGGGGAGGCCAGCCCCAGCATTTT. It specifies CASSLLGGGQPQHF. The full variable domain, in which reference TRBV28 and TRBJ1-5 provide the parts outside the CDR3, is DVKVTQSSRYLVKRTGEKVFLECVQDMDHENMFWYRQDPGLGLRLIYFSYDVKMKEKGDIPEGYSVSREKKERFSLILESASTNQTSMYLCASSLLGGGQPQHFGDGTRLSIL.

This clone is a singleton in its sample. This sequence joins TRBV5-1 and TRBJ2-1; D may be TRBD2 (5 bases). The CDR3 has 15 residues. CDR1 SGHRS and CDR2 YFSETQ come from the germline V gene. Trimming left V 3 bases short and J 4 bases short, with 14 bases between. In DNA form, the CDR3 reads TGCGCCAGCAGCTATGCGGCGGGTCTGTACAATGAGCAGTTCTTC. Translation gives CASSYAAGLYNEQFF. The whole variable domain, filled in from reference TRBV5-1 and TRBJ2-1, reads KAGVTQTPRYLIKTRGQQVTLSCSPISGHRSVSWYQQTPGQGLQFLFEYFSETQRNKGNFPGRFSGRQFSNSRSEMNVSTLELGDSALYLCASSYAAGLYNEQFFGPGTRLTVL.

This clone has just one count. The genes are TRBV30 and TRBJ2-1; perhaps TRBD2 as D (5 bases). The CDR3 spans 13 residues. V lost 1 base, J lost 2 bases, and 6 bases lay in between. CDR1 is GTSNPN and CDR2 is SVGIG in the germline V gene (reference sequence). CDR3 coding DNA: TGTGCCTGGAGTGGGGAGACCTACAATGAGCAGTTCTTC. This translates into CAWSGETYNEQFF.

This chain links TRBV5-1 with TRBJ2-2, with 8 positions matching TRBD1. The CDR3 runs 16 residues. Germline-derived CDR1 and CDR2 are SGHRS and YFSETQ. V was clipped by 3 bases and J by 4 bases; unmatched bases: 8. CDR3 loop: CASSCLQGVCTGELFF. The CDR3, as DNA: TGCGCCAGCAGCTGTTTACAGGGGGTATGCACCGGGGAGCTGTTTTTT.